This T cell receptor beta chain was captured by sequencing in a study of OX40 agonist ivuxolimab in advanced cancers. In the study overall: Those treated in dose escalation had hepatocellular carcinoma, melanoma, renal cell cancer or head and neck cancer.

Libraries were prepared by immunoSEQ multiplex PCR; TCRdb keeps only in-frame clonotypes and omits some of them. The profile shows tens of thousands of clones, 90% to 95% of them singletons. Study outcomes and limitations: Among some nonresponders, normalized T-cell clonal expansion was also low. CD8+ T cells (on average) carried more expanded clones than CD4+ T cells.

Germline CDR1 is ENHRY and CDR2 is SYGVKD. V was pared by 6 bases and J by 0 bases, with 7 bases between. The CDR3 loop spans 13 amino acids. On this clone itself: The antigen is undetermined.

This material consisted of CD4+ or CD8+ T cells sorted from blood, taken in a trial of the OX40 agonist ivuxolimab. This clonotype was obtained from an adult with an advanced solid tumor such as melanoma, head and neck, liver or kidney cancer. The chain employs TRBV10-3 and TRBJ2-3; no definite D call. CDR3 DNA sequence: TGTGCCATCAGGATAACTAGCACAGATACGCAGTATTTT. Its translation: CAIRITSTDTQYF.